Sequencing of this T cell receptor (beta chain) was carried out in a study of cytomegalovirus exposure and HLA in healthy donors. About the study: The early release's HLA-typed donors yielded 65 million to 85 million unique TCRs.

The germline gives CDR1 DFQATT, CDR2 SNEGSKA (reference sequence). This CDR3 is built from 11 residues. V lost 6 bases and J lost 6, with 12 bases in between. Both 60 Vbeta primers and 13 Jbeta primers went into the PCR. Sequenced by immunoSEQ multiplex PCR; TCRdb stores in-frame clones only, minus some. The sample consists of around 100,000 clones, 73% of them appearing once. The sample was PBMCs. This clonotype originated in a woman between 25 and 40 years old in good health and CMV-seronegative. The chain uses TRBV20-1 and TRBJ2-7; no clear D gene. The CDR3 loop is CSALARAEQYF. The CDR3 DNA follows: TGCAGTGCCCTCGCGAGAGCCGAGCAGTACTTC.